These T cell receptor beta chains were read from a single sample in a study of blood T cell repertoires in COVID-19. Profiled with immunoSEQ multiplex PCR; TCRdb holds only in-frame clones, not every one. The sample shows under 70,000 clones, approximately 90% of them seen only once. The sequenced material came from peripheral blood. These TCRs come from a woman aged 60-70 years with COVID-19, enrolled during active disease. The CDR3 runs from the conserved cysteine through the conserved F or W. The order of the fields is J gene, D gene, clone size, V gene, CDR3 protein, CDR3 DNA. D genes are given only for firm matches. Clone size is given for some rows only: seen once, a few or many times, or a class if the clone is expanded.

TRBJ1-1 TRBD1 - TRBV7-2 CASSSNQGVTEAFF TGTGCCAGCAGCTCGAATCAGGGGGTCACTGAAGCTTTCTTT
TRBJ2-7 - - TRBV15 CATSREGAASYEQYF TGTGCCACCAGCAGAGAGGGGGCGGCTTCCTACGAGCAGTACTTC
TRBJ1-2 - - TRBV11-2 CASSLQAYYGYTF TGTGCCAGCAGCTTACAGGCTTATTATGGCTACACCTTC
TRBJ2-5 TRBD2 - TRBV19 CASRGYAGGPSETQYF TGTGCCAGTAGAGGATATGCGGGAGGGCCGTCAGAGACCCAGTACTTC
TRBJ1-3 TRBD1 - TRBV18 CASSYGQGHSGNTIYF TGTGCCAGCTCCTACGGACAGGGCCACTCTGGAAACACCATATATTTT
TRBJ1-5 TRBD1 - TRBV28 CASSTGGWYQPQHF TGTGCCAGCAGTACAGGGGGGTGGTATCAGCCCCAGCATTTT
TRBJ1-1 - - TRBV19 CASSPGQNTEAFF TGTGCCAGTAGTCCGGGACAGAACACTGAAGCTTTCTTT
TRBJ1-2 - - TRBV15 CATSRVGGNGYTF TGTGCCACCAGCAGAGTCGGAGGGAATGGCTACACCTTC
TRBJ1-2 - once TRBV10-1 CASSPTVGYGYTF TGCGCCAGCAGTCCGACAGTTGGCTATGGCTACACCTTC
TRBJ2-7 TRBD2 - TRBV11-2 CASSQHGTSIIPYEQYF TGTGCCAGCAGCCAGCATGGGACTAGCATTATCCCCTACGAGCAGTACTTC
TRBJ1-1 - - TRBV6-5 CASSYSPGMNTEAFF TGTGCCAGCAGTTACTCCCCGGGGATGAACACTGAAGCTTTCTTT
TRBJ2-2 TRBD1 many TRBV19 CASSSLRGRQGDFQLFF TGTGCCAGTAGTAGTTTAAGAGGGAGACAGGGCGATTTTCAGCTGTTTTTT
TRBJ1-2 - - TRBV5-6 CASTLFIAGGYTF TGTGCCAGCACCTTGTTCATCGCCGGTGGCTACACCTTC
TRBJ2-2 TRBD2 - TRBV28 CASSSRASGLNTGELFF TGTGCCAGCAGTTCCCGGGCTAGCGGGTTGAACACCGGGGAGCTGTTTTTT
TRBJ1-1 - few TRBV6-5 CASSWLSRGMNTEAFF TGTGCCAGCAGTTGGTTGTCTCGGGGGATGAACACTGAAGCTTTCTTT
TRBJ2-7 TRBD2 - TRBV9 CASSEVAGAGAGEQYF TGTGCCAGCAGCGAGGTAGCGGGAGCTGGGGCAGGGGAGCAGTACTTC
TRBJ1-1 TRBD1 - TRBV29-1 CSTRTGATNTEAFF TGCAGCACTAGGACAGGGGCGACGAACACTGAAGCTTTCTTT
TRBJ2-1 - - TRBV28 CASSSGVRKAPLSYNEQFF TGTGCCAGCAGTTCGGGGGTTAGGAAGGCCCCCCTCTCCTACAATGAGCAGTTCTTC
TRBJ2-7 TRBD2 - TRBV7-2 CASSFRAGERGEQYF TGTGCCAGCAGCTTCCGGGCGGGAGAGAGGGGCGAGCAGTACTTC
TRBJ2-5 TRBD1 - TRBV28 CASSSDLGQQETQYF TGTGCCAGCAGTTCGGATTTGGGACAGCAAGAGACCCAGTACTTC
TRBJ1-6 TRBD1 - TRBV2 CASRGGQAPNSPLHF TGTGCCAGCAGGGGGGGACAGGCCCCAAATTCACCCCTCCACTTT
TRBJ1-1 TRBD1 - TRBV5-1 CASSSPQGGKNTEAFF TGTGCCAGCAGCTCGCCACAGGGGGGGAAGAACACTGAAGCTTTCTTT
TRBJ2-1 - - TRBV2 CASSDGRAFYNEQFF TGTGCCAGCAGTGATGGGCGAGCCTTCTACAATGAGCAGTTCTTC
TRBJ1-1 TRBD1 - TRBV28 CASKVGTAALNTEAFF TGTGCCAGCAAGGTGGGGACAGCCGCTTTGAACACTGAAGCTTTCTTT
TRBJ1-3 TRBD1 - TRBV4-2 CASSRIRTGDVLSGNTIYF TGTGCCAGCAGCCGGATACGGACAGGAGACGTTCTCTCCGGGAACACCATATATTTT
TRBJ1-6 - - TRBV25-1 CASSEYGGAWENSPLHF TGTGCCAGCAGTGAATACGGAGGGGCTTGGGAGAATTCACCCCTCCACTTT